This T cell receptor (beta chain) derives from a study of control samples from healthy donors and cancer patients. CDR1 SGDLS and CDR2 YYNGEE come from the germline V gene. This CDR3 spans 15 amino acids. J was trimmed by 2 bases and V by 3 bases; bases with no gene match: 4. Here immunoSEQ multiplex PCR was the method, and the copy in TCRdb shows in-frame clones only, minus some. Of more than 120,000 clones listed, 80% to 95% are singletons. The clonotype was recovered from a man aged 25-40 years in good health. The source material was blood. The gene calls are TRBV9 and TRBJ1-4, with 7 bases fitting TRBD1. The CDR3 coding sequence is TGTGCCAGCAGCGCGGGAGGGGGCACTAATGAAAAACTGTTTTTT. Residues: CASSAGGGTNEKLFF.